The text below deals with one T cell receptor (beta chain). The data belong to a study of shared clonotypes between healthy human individuals. The germline V gene encodes CDR1 SGHRS and CDR2 YFSETQ. The CDR3 contains 16 residues. Losses at the gene ends were 0 bases for V and 4 bases for J; bases not matched to a gene: 1. Terminally differentiated effector memory CD45RA+ cells were excluded by CCR7 positive selection of CD45RO-negative cells. It was at deep level that the assay was run. TCRdb's table, derived via immunoSEQ multiplex PCR, lists solely in-frame clones and lacks some. This table holds about 680,000 clones, 92% found once.

Sequencing input: naive CD8+ T cells sorted from blood. The chain uses TRBV5-1 and TRBJ2-3; TRBD2 matches 14 bases. The source is a man aged 25-45 years in good health. DNA for the CDR3: TGCGCCAGCAGCTTGGAGGGACTAGCGGGAGCAGATACGCAGTATTTT. Translated: CASSLEGLAGADTQYF.